The clone carrying this TCR beta chain was observed a handful of times. A quantity of about 0.5 to 1 ug RNA underwent reverse transcription using random hexamers. Amplification of TCR beta CDR3 across 54 Vbeta and 13 Jbeta was performed with immunoSEQ multiplex PCR. TCRdb recomputed calls from the immunoSEQ multiplex PCR reads with MiXCR, one row per CDR3 protein. The sample holds a few hundred thousand distinct CDR3 sequences, about 95% seen once. V lost 0 bases to trimming and J lost 5 bases, with 13 bases between them. Germline V gene data show CDR1 as SGHTA and CDR2 as FQGNSA. CDR3 length equals 15 residues. This sample was taken from a study of CD8 T cells in Susac syndrome. TCR beta sequencing was performed on blood CD8+ and CD4+ T cells. The multiple sclerosis controls were treatment-naive patients affected by stable or active relapsing-remitting disease. Negative isolation yielded CD8+ and CD4+ T cells; FACS enriched TEMRA cells.

V and J are TRBV7-2 and TRBJ2-5, with D perhaps TRBD1 or TRBD2 (6 bases each). The sequence was collected from a human donor with multiple sclerosis. Sequencing input: CD4+ T cells from PBMCs. CDR3 loop: CASSLAGGPGETQYF. The CDR3 nucleotides read TGTGCCAGCAGCTTAGCTGGGGGGCCCGGGGAGACCCAGTACTTC.